This T cell receptor (beta chain) was profiled in a study of T cell repertoires in cytomegalovirus infection. Study-level background: Based on public TCR beta signatures, there were indications of CMV infection and of a matching HLA type. Findings of the study overall: Dominant in the ex vivo response were TCR beta clonotypes restricted by HLA-C and specific for CMV. Adding up the frequency of public TCR beta families identified people who carried CMV plus the relevant HLA.

In this sample, this clonotype turned up a few times. The target antigen is unknown. V shed 5 bases and J shed 2 bases, with 16 bases lying between them. The CDR3 totals 15 residues. Germline assignment: CDR1 SEHNR and CDR2 FQNEAQ (reference sequence). TCRdb used MiXCR to reprocess the reads, holding one entry per CDR3 protein. The sample contains 180,000 or so distinct CDR3 sequences, 15% to 20% of which appear only once. The sequencing sample was made of CD8+ T cells from PBMCs. The clonotype comes from a human donor in good health (CMV status not recorded). Some clones in this sample may be carry-over from other donors' samples. This chain joins TRBV7-9 and TRBJ2-7; the D gene is possibly TRBD1 (5 bases). The CDR3 loop reads CASSRTLDLTYEQYF. The DNA for the CDR3 is TGTGCCAGCAGCCGGACATTGGATCTTACCTACGAGCAGTACTTC.